The T cell receptor (beta chain) under discussion was sequenced for a study of blood T cell repertoires in COVID-19. At the level of the study: The samples span acute and convalescent COVID-19 from the United States, Italy and Spain. T cells, B-cell-depleted T cells, or PBMCs provided the cDNA or gDNA that served as material.

Authors' methods: Amplification from reference gene primers served as the basis for estimated nucleated cell counts. Profiled with immunoSEQ multiplex PCR; TCRdb holds only in-frame clones, not every one. V and J calls and clone size come straight from that table; D and trimming were deduced from the DNA. The data show approximately 120,000 clones, roughly 90% seen once. The V and J ends lost 3 bases and 4 bases, in that order; junction bases with no gene match: 1. Germline CDR1 is LGHDT and CDR2 is YNNKEL (reference sequence). CDR3 size: 14 residues. This clonotype was sampled from an elderly woman with acute or convalescent COVID-19. The V gene is TRBV3-1 (or the pseudogene TRBV3-2), the J gene TRBJ1-4; 8 bases are a match to TRBD1. Sequencing was performed on peripheral blood. CDR3 residues: CASSHGQGNEKLFF. CDR3 bases: TGTGCCAGCAGCCACGGACAGGGTAATGAAAAACTGTTTTTT.